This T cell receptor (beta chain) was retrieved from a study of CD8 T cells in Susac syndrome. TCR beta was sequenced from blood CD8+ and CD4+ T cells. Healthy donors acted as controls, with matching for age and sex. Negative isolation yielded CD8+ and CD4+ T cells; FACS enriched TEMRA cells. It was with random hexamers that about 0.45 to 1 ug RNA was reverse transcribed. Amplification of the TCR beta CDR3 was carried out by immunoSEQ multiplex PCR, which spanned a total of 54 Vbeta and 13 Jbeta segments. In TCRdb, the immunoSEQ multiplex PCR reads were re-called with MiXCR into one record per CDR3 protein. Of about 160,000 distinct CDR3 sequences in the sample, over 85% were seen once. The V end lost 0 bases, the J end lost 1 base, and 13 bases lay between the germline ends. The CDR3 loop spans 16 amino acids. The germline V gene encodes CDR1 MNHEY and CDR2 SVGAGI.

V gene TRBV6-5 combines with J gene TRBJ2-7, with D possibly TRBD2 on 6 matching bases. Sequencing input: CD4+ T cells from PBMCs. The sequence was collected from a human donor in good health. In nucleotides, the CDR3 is TGTGCCAGCAGTTACTCGGCGTCGGGGGTGTCCTACGAGCAGTACTTC. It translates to CASSYSASGVSYEQYF.